The T cell receptor (beta chain) described here comes from a study of shared clonotypes between healthy human individuals. At the level of the study: Each donor contributed plates that comprised three CD4 naive, three CD4 memory, two CD8 naive and one CD8 memory. Points from the study as a whole: Exclusively blood specimens were collected; tissue repertoires likely differ. Generation probability values for non-shared clonotypes were lower than those for clonotypes shared by all four donors.

On this clone itself: Its antigen remains unknown.

The CDR3 extends over 17 amino acids. V was shortened by 0 bases and J by 1 base, with 16 bases between the two germline ends. CDR1 is KGHSH and CDR2 is LQKENI in the germline V gene. Investigators spread the genomic DNA of each subset evenly over several immunoSEQ plates. Sequencing used immunoSEQ multiplex PCR; TCRdb keeps in-frame clones, though not all of them. The profile covers 1 million to 1.2 million clones, with roughly 77% appearing a single time and 0.89% taken by the ten largest. The chain has TRBV18 and TRBJ2-7; tentative D call: TRBD1 (5 bases). This clonotype was sampled from a man younger than 35 in good health. Some clones in this sample may be carry-over from other donors' samples. Material: memory CD4+ T cells from PBMCs. Subset denoted: CD45RA-negative fraction. CDR3 nucleotides: TGTGCCAGCTCACCACCGAATGCGGCAGGGTTGTCCTACGAGCAGTACTTC. It codes for CASSPPNAAGLSYEQYF.